The present entry profiles one TCR beta chain with its context. Clones were read by immunoSEQ multiplex PCR, and TCRdb kept only the in-frame ones, dropping some. The sample lists more than 65,000 clones, 95% to 96% seen once, with 0.3% to 0.45% in the top ten. The sample belongs to a study of technical replicates of blood from a few donors. From germline, CDR1 is ENHRY and CDR2 SYGVKD. The CDR3 is made up of 13 amino acids. V was trimmed by 10 bases and J by 4 bases, leaving 16 bases between them. The sequenced sample consisted of T cells isolated from PBMCs. The chain recombines TRBV10-3 with TRBJ2-5; D perhaps matches TRBD2 (6 bases). The receptor comes from a human donor in good health. The CDR3 nucleotides read TGTGCCACCCGGGGAGGCGCAGGAGAGACCCAGTACTTC. Amino acid sequence: CATRGGAGETQYF.